The 16 T cell receptor beta chains below were found in one sample sequenced in a study of radiation and T cells in renal cell carcinoma. Sequencing used immunoSEQ multiplex PCR; TCRdb keeps in-frame clones, though not all of them. The repertoire holds about 4,300 clones, with approximately 65% as singletons. As to treatment: 15 Gy SBRT to primary tumor, nephrectomy 4 weeks later. Sequencing was performed on tumor tissue, taken from a patient whose treatment included radiotherapy and nephrectomy. All receptors derive from a woman aged 55-69 years with renal cell carcinoma.

This chain connects TRBV29-1 to TRBJ1-2; no reliable D call. The V and J ends lost 5 bases and 8 bases respectively, with 12 bases between them. This CDR3 has 11 amino acids. Germline V gene data show CDR1 as SQVTM and CDR2 as ANQGSEA. CDR3 DNA: TGCAGCGTTTGGTCATCCAGGGGCTACACCTTC. This sequence encodes CSVWSSRGYTF.

The chain employs TRBV6-6 and TRBJ2-1, with 10 bases aligning to TRBD2. Germline V gene data show CDR1 as MNHNY and CDR2 as SVGAGI (reference sequence). The junction had 9 bases not matched to a gene; V was cut back by 6 bases and J by 7 bases. The CDR3 loop spans 15 amino acids. The CDR3 sequence is CASRPIVSGGNEQFF. Here the CDR3 DNA reads TGTGCCAGCAGGCCAATTGTTAGCGGGGGGAATGAGCAGTTCTTC.

Only one count was recorded for this clone. J is TRBJ1-1 and V is TRBV19; 7 positions match TRBD1. V shed 5 bases, J shed 1 base, and the junction held 4 bases outside the gene matches. Germline V gives CDR1 LNHDA, CDR2 SQIVND (reference sequence). The length of the CDR3 is 14 residues. CDR3 DNA sequence: TGTGCCAGTAGTCCCGGGACAGCGAACACTGAAGCTTTCTTT. It yields the protein CASSPGTANTEAFF.

This clone has just one count. The chain recombines TRBV6-5 with TRBJ1-1; D gene uncertain. The CDR3 spans 14 residues. The germline CDR1 and CDR2 sequences are MNHEY and SVGAGI. Trimming removed 4 bases at V and 2 bases at J, with 11 bases between. As DNA, the CDR3 is TGTGCCAGCAGTTCCGTTAGCTTCAACACTGAAGCTTTCTTT. It is translated as CASSSVSFNTEAFF.

This clone turned up a few times. The V call is TRBV11-3, the J call TRBJ1-1; D remains ambiguous. Germline assignment: CDR1 SGHNT and CDR2 YENEEA. Trimming stripped 5 bases from V and 5 bases from J, with 12 bases between. This CDR3 is built from 13 residues. The chain's CDR3 is CASSPHPGTEAFF. For the CDR3, the DNA is TGTGCCAGCAGCCCTCACCCAGGAACTGAAGCTTTCTTT.

This chain joins TRBV7-2 and TRBJ1-1; D is undetermined. V gave up 5 bases and J gave up 5 bases, with 15 bases separating them. Germline V gene data show CDR1 as SGHTA and CDR2 as FQGNSA. This CDR3 spans 14 amino acids. In DNA form, the CDR3 reads TGTGCCAGCAGCCGCCTCGGGGAGAGGACTGAAGCTTTCTTT. As protein: CASSRLGERTEAFF.

This chain joins TRBV7-9 and TRBJ1-3, with D possibly being TRBD1 (6 bases). The CDR3 extends over 14 amino acids. Trimming pared 4 bases from V and 0 bases from J, leaving 7 bases between. Germline CDR1 is SEHNR and CDR2 is FQNEAQ (reference sequence). CDR3 nucleotides: TGTGCCAGCAGCTCAGGGGCCTCTGGAAACACCATATATTTT. Translating gives CASSSGASGNTIYF.

The chain is built from TRBV30 and TRBJ2-1, with D maybe TRBD2 (5 bases). CDR1 GTSNPN and CDR2 SVGIG come from the germline V gene (reference sequence). The CDR3 has 19 amino acids. V shed 0 bases and J shed 0 bases, with 21 bases lying between them. In nucleotides, the CDR3 is TGTGCCTGGAGTGTACCGGGTAGCGCCTTTTCGAGCTCCTACAATGAGCAGTTCTTC. This encodes CAWSVPGSAFSSSYNEQFF.

V and J are TRBV5-1 and TRBJ2-2, with D hard to call. CDR1 and CDR2 (germline): SGHRS, YFSETQ. V lost 0 bases and J lost 1, with 10 bases in between. CDR3 size: 16 residues. DNA of the CDR3: TGCGCCAGCAGCTTGGTGGCACGGAGGAACACCGGGGAGCTGTTTTTT. Encoded protein: CASSLVARRNTGELFF.

This chain uses TRBV14 with TRBJ1-1; D is undetermined. Germline CDR1 SGHDN, CDR2 FVKESK. The CDR3 has 13 amino acids. V was shortened by 4 bases and J by 11 bases, with 17 bases between the two germline ends. The CDR3 nucleotides are TGTGCCAGCAGCCTCTACATACAAGGGTTCGCTTTCTTT. This encodes CASSLYIQGFAFF.

The V and J genes are TRBV5-8 and TRBJ1-2; possibly TRBD1 for D (5 bases). Germline loops: CDR1 SGHTS, CDR2 YDEGEE. The CDR3 sequence is 14 residues long. Between the trimmed V and J ends, which lost 4 bases and 8 bases, there was a span of 18 bases. This CDR3 reads CASSPDMTLRGYTF. The CDR3 nucleotides are TGTGCCAGCAGCCCGGACATGACTTTAAGGGGCTACACCTTC. The variable domain in full, completed from reference TRBV5-8 and TRBJ1-2, reads EAGVTQSPTHLIKTRGQQATLRCSPISGHTSVYWYQQALGLGLQFLLWYDEGEERNRGNFPPRFSGRQFPNYSSELNVNALELEDSALYLCASSPDMTLRGYTFGSGTRLTVV.

The chain couples TRBV27 to TRBJ2-3, with 9 nucleotides matching TRBD2. This CDR3 comprises 19 residues. Trimming took 2 bases from V and 2 from J; bases not matched to a gene: 14. Germline V CDR1 and CDR2: MNHEY, SMNVEV (reference sequence). The CDR3 region has the DNA TGTGCCAGCAGTTTACGGTTTAGAGCGGGGGGCTCATACACAGATACGCAGTATTTT. It specifies CASSLRFRAGGSYTDTQYF.

This rearrangement joins TRBV7-2 to TRBJ2-7, with 9 bases fitting TRBD1. Germline CDR1 SGHTA, CDR2 FQGNSA. CDR3 length equals 15 residues. Trimming removed 5 bases from V and 3 bases from J; junction bases left unmatched: 8. In DNA, the CDR3 is TGTGCCAGCAGCGCACCGGACAGGGGAAGCTACGAGCAGTACTTC. It specifies CASSAPDRGSYEQYF.

The chain employs TRBV7-9 and TRBJ1-2; 9 bases map to TRBD1. The germline CDR1 and CDR2 sequences are SEHNR and FQNEAQ (reference sequence). J lost 8 bases, V lost 4 bases, and 8 bases had no gene match. This CDR3 is 14 amino acids long. CDR3 bases: TGTGCCAGCAGCTGGGGGGGACAGGGTTCGGGCTACACCTTC. It encodes CASSWGGQGSGYTF.

This sequence joins TRBV4-2 and TRBJ1-1, with TRBD1 matching 9 bases. Germline-derived CDR1 and CDR2 are LGHNA and YNFKEQ. The V segment lost 4 bases and the J segment 3 bases; nucleotides outside the gene matches: 3. This CDR3 spans 14 amino acids. CDR3 residues: CASSLRQGDTEAFF. CDR3 sequence (DNA): TGTGCCAGCAGCCTGAGACAGGGGGACACTGAAGCTTTCTTT.

The V and J genes are TRBV6-1 and TRBJ2-7, with 12 bases fitting TRBD2. Germline assignment: CDR1 MNHNS and CDR2 SASEGT. The V segment lost 0 bases and the J segment 3 bases; nucleotides outside the gene matches: 0. The CDR3 contains 15 residues. The CDR3 sequence is CASSEATSGSYEQYF. CDR3 sequence (DNA): TGTGCCAGCAGTGAAGCGACTAGCGGGAGCTACGAGCAGTACTTC.